This T cell receptor (beta chain) was observed in a study of cytomegalovirus exposure and HLA in healthy donors. About the research overall: The Caucasian-associated ancestry cluster held over 65% of 398 genotyped donors.

A multiplex PCR was run with 60 Vbeta primers and 13 Jbeta primers. This table comes from immunoSEQ multiplex PCR, and its TCRdb copy is limited to in-frame clones, with some not included. The sample gives roughly 160,000 clones, under 80% of which show up once; more than 4% is in the top ten. Per germline, CDR1 GTSNPN and CDR2 SVGIG (reference sequence). V was pared by 5 bases and J by 7 bases, with 15 bases of the junction left unmatched. The CDR3 runs to 16 residues. The material sequenced was PBMCs. The origin of this receptor is a man aged 35 to 55 in good health and CMV-seronegative. The V gene is TRBV30, the J gene TRBJ2-1, with TRBD1 matching 9 bases. CDR3 in amino acids: CAWGGLGDRASNEQFF. Here the CDR3 DNA reads TGTGCCTGGGGGGGCCTGGGGGACAGGGCTTCGAATGAGCAGTTCTTC. The variable domain in full, completed from reference TRBV30 and TRBJ2-1, reads SQTIHQWPATLVQPVGSPLSLECTVEGTSNPNLYWYRQAAGRGLQLLFYSVGIGQISSEVPQNLSASRPQDRQFILSSKKLLLSDSGFYLCAWGGLGDRASNEQFFGPGTRLTVL.